Below are 9 T cell receptor beta chains sequenced from a single sample in a study of T cell responses to AZD1222 COVID-19 vaccine. TCRdb's table, derived via immunoSEQ multiplex PCR, lists solely in-frame clones and lacks some. Here the sample spans some 58,000 clones, 70% to 80% being singletons. This sample comprised peripheral blood, obtained 28 days after the second AZD1222 dose. Receptors were obtained from an adult who received the AZD1222 COVID-19 vaccine.

This chain links TRBV29-1 with TRBJ1-1; 9 bases map to TRBD1. Trimming took 7 bases from V and 5 from J; bases not matched to a gene: 8. The CDR3 sequence is 13 residues long. CDR1 is SQVTM and CDR2 is ANQGSEA in the germline V gene. CDR3 in DNA: TGCAGCGGCGCGGGACAGGGAAAGACTGAAGCTTTCTTT. It codes for CSGAGQGKTEAFF.

The chain links TRBV5-1 to TRBJ2-3, with a weak D call TRBD2 (5 bases). CDR1 is SGHRS and CDR2 is YFSETQ in the germline V gene. The V end lost 5 bases, the J end lost 4 bases, and 17 bases lay between the germline ends. The CDR3 has 15 amino acids. The CDR3, as DNA: TGCGCCAGCAGTCCCACCGGGATCCAGTCAGATACGCAGTATTTT. Amino acid sequence: CASSPTGIQSDTQYF.

This clone showed up just a few times. This chain uses TRBV2 with TRBJ2-5, with 10 bases matching TRBD2. The length of the CDR3 is 16 residues. V was clipped by 0 bases and J by 3 bases; unmatched bases: 4. Germline V CDR1 and CDR2: SNHLY, FYNNEI. The CDR3 sequence is CASSEAASGREETQYF. The CDR3 nucleotides read TGTGCCAGCAGTGAAGCGGCTAGCGGGAGAGAAGAGACCCAGTACTTC.

The chain uses TRBV28 and TRBJ2-2; TRBD2 matches at 7 bases. The CDR3 runs 13 residues. Germline V gene data show CDR1 as MDHEN and CDR2 as SYDVKM. Trimming cost V 5 bases and J 8 bases; bases outside gene matches: 5. CDR3 in DNA: TGTGCCAGCAGTCGACTAGCATGGGGGGAGCTGTTTTTT. Protein: CASSRLAWGELFF.

This clone was counted between two and nine times. This chain joins TRBV19 and TRBJ2-7; no clear D gene. The germline V gene has CDR1 LNHDA and CDR2 SQIVND (reference sequence). Trimming shortened V by 4 bases and J by 2 bases, and 9 bases separated the two germline ends. The CDR3 covers 13 residues. The CDR3 sequence: CASSTGLTYEQYF. CDR3 coding DNA: TGTGCCAGTAGTACCGGGCTAACCTACGAGCAGTACTTC.

The CDR3, as DNA: TGTGCCAGCAGACGGACAGGGAGAAATCAGCCCCAGCATTTT. Translation: CASRRTGRNQPQHF. This chain uses TRBV6-5 with TRBJ1-5; TRBD1 matches 8 bases. CDR1 and CDR2 from the germline V gene are MNHEY and SVGAGI. The length of the CDR3 is 14 residues. With V trimmed by 6 bases and J by 4 bases, 5 bases remained unmatched.

The chain is built from TRBV7-6 and TRBJ2-1, with 8 bases matching TRBD2. The V gene's germline CDR1 is SGHVS and CDR2 FNYEAQ. This CDR3 has 15 residues. J lost 9 bases, V lost 5 bases, and 12 bases had no gene match. CDR3 sequence (DNA): TGTGCCAGCAGCCCCCGAGGTAGCGGGGTGACTGAGCAGTTCTTC. Translation: CASSPRGSGVTEQFF.

The chain couples TRBV28 to TRBJ2-3; the D gene is possibly TRBD1 (6 bases). Germline-derived CDR1 and CDR2 are MDHEN and SYDVKM. V lost 6 bases and J lost 2, with 18 bases in between. CDR3 length equals 16 residues. The CDR3 bases are TGTGCCAGCAGCCCCCCGGACAGTCCTCTCACAGATACGCAGTATTTT. Protein product: CASSPPDSPLTDTQYF.

The rearrangement uses TRBV3-1 (or the pseudogene TRBV3-2) and TRBJ2-7; 13 bases fit TRBD2. CDR1 is LGHDT and CDR2 is YNNKEL in the germline V gene (reference sequence). The CDR3 runs 15 residues. The ends lost 1 base at V and 7 bases at J; junction bases unmatched: 4. CDR3 DNA: TGTGCCAGCAGCCAAGGGACTAGCGGGAGCCATGAGCAGTACTTC. Its protein is CASSQGTSGSHEQYF.